The 26 T cell receptor beta chains below were found in one sample sequenced in a study of CD8+CD57+ T cells in acquired aplastic anemia listed by TCRdb under 2018. Flow cytometry had shown CD8+CD57+ cell expansion in the patients selected for sequencing. Sequenced on an Illumina HiSeq 2000. Genomic DNA was used as template for profiling of TCR beta VDJ combinations and CDR3 sequences. TCRdb took the public reads, trimmed them with fastp at Q25, ran MiXCR for clone calling and kept in-frame beta chains. Identical CDR3 proteins give one entry, which carries the most common genes and DNA. This sample gives a few hundred thousand distinct CDR3 sequences in total; around 50% of them show up just once. The ten largest clones add up to about 20% of the sample. Sequences were obtained from sorted CD4+, CD8+, or CD8+CD57+ T cells (not recorded which) from PBMCs. The receptors shown here come from a human donor with aplastic anemia.

The CDR3 coding sequence is TGTGCCAGCGGGGAGAGGCAGGAGTCCAATTCACCCCTCCACTTT. This encodes CASGERQESNSPLHF. The chain employs TRBV5-4 and TRBJ1-6; the D is unclear. Germline loops: CDR1 SGHNT, CDR2 YYREEE (reference sequence). V dropped 7 bases and J dropped 7 bases, with 18 bases sitting between them. The length of the CDR3 is 15 residues.

This chain connects TRBV7-9 to TRBJ2-1; TRBD2 agrees at 8 bases. The CDR3 contains 13 residues. Germline values: CDR1 SEHNR, CDR2 FQNEAQ (reference sequence). Unmatched junction bases numbered 4, after V lost 8 bases and J lost 4 bases. In DNA form, the CDR3 reads TGTGCCAGCGCTAGCGGGCCATACAATGAGCAGTTCTTC. Translating it yields CASASGPYNEQFF. The full variable domain, completed using reference TRBV7-9 and TRBJ2-1, is DTGVSQNPRHKITKRGQNVTFRCDPISEHNRLYWYRQTLGQGPEFLTYFQNEAQLEKSRLLSDRFSAERPKGSFSTLEIQRTEQGDSAMYLCASASGPYNEQFFGPGTRLTVL.

The chain carries TRBV5-1 and TRBJ2-7; 7 bases agree with TRBD2. Germline loops: CDR1 SGHRS, CDR2 YFSETQ. This CDR3 spans 15 amino acids. Losses at the gene ends were 3 bases for V and 1 base for J; bases not matched to a gene: 7. CDR3 in DNA: TGCGCCAGCAGCTCCCGACTAGCTGGATCCTACGAGCAGTACTTC. It translates to CASSSRLAGSYEQYF.

This clonotype has a handful of counts. This sequence joins TRBV7-4 and TRBJ1-4; the match to TRBD1 covers 8 bases. The CDR3 totals 16 residues. Trimming removed 6 bases from V and 7 bases from J; junction bases left unmatched: 13. Germline V gene sequence: CDR1 SGHVT, CDR2 SQSDAQ. CDR3 nucleotide sequence: TGTGCCAGCAGTTCTTCAATCAGGGGGCAGGGTGAAAAACTGTTTTTT. Translating gives CASSSSIRGQGEKLFF.

This clonotype was counted ten times or more. CDR3 in amino acids: CASSLYLDGTDTQYF. In DNA, the CDR3 is TGTGCCAGCAGTTTATACCTCGACGGCACAGATACGCAGTATTTT. The V gene is TRBV12-3 or TRBV12-4, the J gene TRBJ2-3; D uncertain. Between the trimmed V and J ends, which lost 2 bases and 1 base, there was a span of 10 bases. The CDR3 contains 15 residues.

This clonotype appeared many times. This chain connects TRBV7-6 to TRBJ2-5; D assignment may be TRBD1 or TRBD2 (6 bases each). The germline CDR1 and CDR2 sequences are SGHVS and FNYEAQ. The CDR3 has 15 amino acids. Trimming removed 7 bases at V and 5 bases at J, with 20 bases between. As DNA, the CDR3 is TGTGCCAGCACCTACCGGGACGGGGGCATCGAGACCCAGTACTTC. This gives the protein CASTYRDGGIETQYF.

V gene TRBV7-9 combines with J gene TRBJ2-1, with 8 bases that match TRBD1. CDR3 length equals 16 residues. J gave up 6 bases and V 5 bases, and 12 bases lay outside the gene matches. Germline V gene data show CDR1 as SEHNR and CDR2 as FQNEAQ (reference sequence). Here the CDR3 DNA reads TGTGCCAGCAGCATAACCGGGACAGGAATGGGCAATGAGCAGTTCTTC. It encodes CASSITGTGMGNEQFF. The whole variable domain, filled in from reference TRBV7-9 and TRBJ2-1, reads DTGVSQNPRHKITKRGQNVTFRCDPISEHNRLYWYRQTLGQGPEFLTYFQNEAQLEKSRLLSDRFSAERPKGSFSTLEIQRTEQGDSAMYLCASSITGTGMGNEQFFGPGTRLTVL.

This clonotype was counted ten times or more. V usage is TRBV7-2 and J usage is TRBJ1-6, with 7 bases that match TRBD1. J gave up 2 bases and V 5 bases, and 12 bases lay outside the gene matches. Germline V CDR1 and CDR2: SGHTA, FQGNSA. The CDR3 is made up of 18 amino acids. CDR3 amino acids: CASSRRTGRGPYNSPLHF. The CDR3 coding sequence is TGTGCCAGCAGCCGGAGGACAGGTCGTGGGCCCTATAATTCACCCCTCCACTTT.

In this sample, this clonotype turned up once. The V call is TRBV5-1, the J call TRBJ1-4; 11 bases are shared with TRBD1. Germline CDR1 SGHRS, CDR2 YFSETQ. V lost 7 bases and J lost 8; bases outside the gene matches: 7. CDR3 length equals 14 residues. In DNA, the CDR3 is TGCGCCAGCTCGACCGGGACAGGGGGAGAAAAACTGTTTTTT. This gives the protein CASSTGTGGEKLFF.

The chain is built from TRBV4-1 and TRBJ2-3; unclear D gene. Germline CDR1 MGHRA, CDR2 YSYEKL. The CDR3 length is 13 residues. Trimming left V 3 bases short and J 2 bases short, with 6 bases between. DNA for the CDR3: TGCGCCAGCAGCCAGGAACTCACAGATACGCAGTATTTT. The encoded protein is CASSQELTDTQYF.

This chain joins TRBV20-1 and TRBJ1-2; 8 positions agree with TRBD1. The CDR3 is 12 amino acids. After removal of 4 bases from V and 6 bases from J, the junction contained 4 bases not matched to a gene. Germline V gene lookup returns CDR1 DFQATT and CDR2 SNEGSKA (reference sequence). CDR3 loop: CSAKGQGDGYTF. The CDR3 DNA is TGCAGTGCTAAAGGACAGGGAGATGGCTACACCTTC.

This chain's CDR3 is CASSADRGQETQYF. CDR3 in DNA: TGTGCCAGCAGCGCCGACAGGGGCCAAGAGACCCAGTACTTC. The V gene is TRBV9, the J gene TRBJ2-5, with 8 bases that match TRBD1. Looked up from germline, CDR1 is SGDLS and CDR2 is YYNGEE. The CDR3 is made up of 14 amino acids. The ends lost 3 bases at V and 1 base at J; junction bases unmatched: 2.

There are many counts of this clonotype. The gene calls are TRBV7-6 and TRBJ2-1, with 10 nucleotides matching TRBD1. This CDR3 has 15 amino acids. With 5 bases clipped from V and 7 bases from J, the junction kept 8 bases outside the gene matches. Germline CDR1 is SGHVS and CDR2 is FNYEAQ. This chain's CDR3 is CASSIDRGRMNEQFF. The CDR3 coding sequence is TGTGCCAGCAGCATCGACAGGGGGCGGATGAATGAGCAGTTCTTC.

The gene calls are TRBV7-3 and TRBJ2-1; 8 nucleotides line up with TRBD2. The germline V gene encodes CDR1 SGHTA and CDR2 FQGTGA. The CDR3 extends over 17 amino acids. V gave up 5 bases and J gave up 4 bases; unmatched junction bases: 13. The CDR3: CASSVVGGSGEYNEQFF. The CDR3 DNA follows: TGTGCCAGCAGCGTCGTTGGGGGTAGCGGGGAATACAATGAGCAGTTCTTC.

The chain is built from TRBV20-1 and TRBJ2-1; no clear D gene. The CDR3 covers 14 residues. CDR1 is DFQATT and CDR2 is SNEGSKA in the germline V gene (reference sequence). Trimming left V 0 bases short and J 5 bases short, with 11 bases between. CDR3 sequence reads: CSAREKGVHNEQFF. The CDR3 nucleotides read TGCAGTGCTAGAGAAAAAGGTGTCCACAATGAGCAGTTCTTC.

This clonotype has ten or more counts. This chain links TRBV5-1 with TRBJ2-1, with 9 bases that match TRBD1. Per the germline V gene, CDR1 is SGHRS and CDR2 is YFSETQ. With 7 bases clipped from V and 3 bases from J, the junction kept 5 bases outside the gene matches. The CDR3 is made up of 14 amino acids. The CDR3 nucleotides are TGCGCCAGCCGCGAGGGACAGGGCTACAATGAGCAGTTCTTC. Residues: CASREGQGYNEQFF.

This clonotype was counted between two and nine times. A much larger clone lies one base from this, so it may be a read error. This sequence joins TRBV11-2 and TRBJ2-5; D remains unclear. This CDR3 spans 13 amino acids. Germline assignment: CDR1 SGHAT and CDR2 FQNNGV. This CDR3 reads CASSFFWAETQHF. The CDR3 DNA reads as TGTGCCAGCAGCTTTTTTTGGGCGGAGACCCAGCACTTC.

As regards this clonotype: A clone one base away is much larger, so this may be a read error. V is TRBV19 and J is TRBJ1-6; D is possibly TRBD1 (5 bases). V shed 2 bases and J shed 7 bases, with 18 bases lying between them. This CDR3 is 17 amino acids long. Germline V gives CDR1 LNHDA, CDR2 SQIVND (reference sequence). The CDR3 loop reads CASSIIPPRDGNSPLHF. DNA of the CDR3: TGTGCCAGTAGTATAATACCCCCCAGGGACGGAAATTCACCCCTCCACTTT.

This chain uses TRBV2 with TRBJ1-4; tentative D call: TRBD1 (6 bases). The length of the CDR3 is 13 residues. V shed 6 bases and J shed 16 bases, with 21 bases lying between them. CDR1 is SNHLY and CDR2 is FYNNEI in the germline V gene. CDR3: CASSDIQGQLEFF. CDR3 DNA: TGTGCCAGCAGCGACATACAGGGTCAACTGGAGTTTTTT.

This sequence joins TRBV20-1 and TRBJ2-1; 14 nucleotides agree with TRBD2. The CDR3 has 15 residues. Germline V gene lookup returns CDR1 DFQATT and CDR2 SNEGSKA (reference sequence). The V and J ends lost 0 bases and 9 bases, in that order; junction bases with no gene match: 4. The CDR3 spells CSARDGTSGGGEQFF. CDR3 bases: TGCAGTGCTAGAGATGGGACTAGCGGGGGTGGTGAGCAGTTCTTC.

This chain links TRBV19 with TRBJ1-1; TRBD1 aligns across 8 bases. Unmatched junction bases numbered 16, after V lost 5 bases and J lost 2 bases. The CDR3 is 18 amino acids. CDR1 and CDR2 (germline): LNHDA, SQIVND (reference sequence). The CDR3 protein is CASSQQGGEVEPNTEAFF. The CDR3 nucleotides are TGTGCCAGTAGTCAACAGGGGGGGGAAGTTGAGCCTAACACTGAAGCTTTCTTT.

DNA of the CDR3: TGCAGTGCTAGAGGCCATAGTGAAGCTTTCTTT. Protein sequence: CSARGHSEAFF. The chain employs TRBV20-1 and TRBJ1-1; no definite D call. Germline CDR1 and CDR2: DFQATT and SNEGSKA (reference sequence). This CDR3 is 11 amino acids long. V shed 1 base and J shed 7 bases, with 7 bases lying between them.

The chain recombines TRBV10-3 with TRBJ2-4, with D unresolved. The CDR3 length is 13 residues. Trimming shortened V by 2 bases and J by 6 bases, and 8 bases separated the two germline ends. Germline CDR1 is ENHRY and CDR2 is SYGVKD. The DNA of the CDR3 is TGTGCCATCAGTGAGACAGTAGTAAACATTCAGTACTTC. Translated, it gives CAISETVVNIQYF.

This clonotype occurred a few times. The germline gene is not matched at one end of the junction; a read error may be the cause. This chain links TRBV7-9 with TRBJ1-4; the match to TRBD1 covers 10 bases. Germline V gives CDR1 SEHNR, CDR2 FQNEAQ (reference sequence). The CDR3 covers 16 residues. The CDR3 DNA is TGTGCCAGCAGCTTAGCGCACGGGACAGGGGTTGAAGAACTGTTTTTT. Its protein is CASSLAHGTGVEELFF. The full variable domain, in which reference TRBV7-9 and TRBJ1-4 provide the parts outside the CDR3, is DTGVSQNPRHKITKRGQNVTFRCDPISEHNRLYWYRQTLGQGPEFLTYFQNEAQLEKSRLLSDRFSAERPKGSFSTLEIQRTEQGDSAMYLCASSLAHGTGVEELFFGSGTQLSVL.

The rearrangement uses TRBV18 and TRBJ1-2; no definite D call. V lost 0 bases and J 0 bases, leaving 11 bases between the germline ends. This CDR3 region has 16 residues. Per germline, CDR1 KGHSH and CDR2 LQKENI. CDR3 DNA: TGTGCCAGCTCACCACCGGATGGTCCGTCTAACTATGGCTACACCTTC. It translates to CASSPPDGPSNYGYTF. Complete variable domain (other parts from reference TRBV18 and TRBJ1-2): NAGVMQNPRHLVRRRGQEARLRCSPMKGHSHVYWYRQLPEEGLKFMVYLQKENIIDESGMPKERFSAEFPKEGPSILRIQQVVRGDSAAYFCASSPPDGPSNYGYTFGSGTRLTVV.

With regard to this clonotype: One junction end does not reproduce the germline sequence, and a read error may be involved. The chain combines TRBV15 with TRBJ2-7, with 9 positions matching TRBD1. Germline loops: CDR1 LNHNV, CDR2 YYDKDF (reference sequence). The CDR3 covers 16 residues. The CDR3 sequence is CATSRAGQGRSYQQYF. CDR3 in DNA: TGTGCCACAAGCAGGGCCGGACAGGGGCGCTCCTACCAGCAGTACTTC. The full variable domain, completed using reference TRBV15 and TRBJ2-7, is DAMVIQNPRYQVTQFGKPVTLSCSQTLNHNVMYWYQQKSSQAPKLLFHYYDKDFNNEADTPDNFQSRRPNTSFCFLDIRSPGLGDTAMYLCATSRAGQGRSYQQYFGPGTRLTVT.